One TCR beta chain is described in this entry. Its matching antigen is unknown. Method: immunoSEQ multiplex PCR; TCRdb's copy keeps in-frame clones and lacks some. The sample contains tens of thousands of clones, roughly 90% of which appear only once. These data are taken from a study of graft-versus-host responses after intestinal transplantation. Looking at the study overall: All recipients were transplanted with multivisceral, liver-intestinal, or isolated intestinal grafts. Findings and limits, study-wide: Recipient marrow harbored GvH clones, some of which surfaced first in ileum or blood.

The TCR was taken from a human donor who was the organ donor for an intestinal transplant. Source: unstimulated CD4+ T cells sorted from spleen or lymph node cells, taken before transplant.

This chain's CDR3 is CASSPGWYSHSPLHF. The CDR3 DNA sequence: TGTGCCAGCAGCCCCGGGTGGTATAGTCATTCACCCCTCCACTTT. This chain connects TRBV14 to TRBJ1-6; no firm D call. The CDR3 consists of 15 residues. Per germline, CDR1 SGHDN and CDR2 FVKESK. V lost 4 bases and J lost 8, with 15 bases in between.